These 11 T cell receptor beta chains originate from one sample sequenced in a study of cytomegalovirus exposure and HLA in healthy donors. The PCR was carried out with 60 Vbeta primers and 13 Jbeta primers. Sequencing was performed with immunoSEQ multiplex PCR; in TCRdb, only in-frame clones are kept and a portion is missing. Of 140,000 to 150,000 clones listed, 66% are singletons. Specimen: PBMCs. The receptors here all came from a woman aged 55-70 years in good health and CMV-seronegative.

This clone was counted between two and nine times. This sequence joins TRBV7-2 and TRBJ2-1, with 7 bases fitting TRBD2. Germline V gives CDR1 SGHTA, CDR2 FQGNSA. V shed 0 bases and J 7 bases; nucleotides not matched to a gene: 6. The CDR3 length is 15 residues. CDR3 region: CASSLAGTIENEQFF. The CDR3 DNA reads as TGTGCCAGCAGCTTAGCCGGGACTATTGAAAATGAGCAGTTCTTC.

This clone appeared many times. The V call is TRBV10-3, the J call TRBJ1-1; no reliable D call. CDR1 and CDR2 (germline): ENHRY, SYGVKD. This CDR3 has 13 residues. V was clipped by 11 bases and J by 1 base, with 14 bases between them. The chain's CDR3 is CAAKEVTNTEAFF. In nucleotides, the CDR3 is TGTGCCGCCAAAGAGGTGACGAACACTGAAGCTTTCTTT.

The rearrangement joins TRBV10-1 to TRBJ2-7, with TRBD2 matching 11 bases. CDR3 length: 13 amino acids. Trimming cost V 9 bases and J 7 bases; bases outside gene matches: 8. Germline values: CDR1 WNHNN, CDR2 SYGVQD (reference sequence). The CDR3 sequence is CASIAGGPGEQYF. The CDR3 nucleotides are TGCGCCAGTATAGCGGGAGGGCCAGGGGAGCAGTACTTC.

The chain couples TRBV5-8 to TRBJ2-7; 7 bases match TRBD2. Trimming cost V 6 bases and J 3 bases; bases outside gene matches: 12. The CDR3 is 15 residues long. The germline V gene has CDR1 SGHTS and CDR2 YDEGEE. The CDR3: CASTTWGGKVYEQYF. Written as DNA, the CDR3 is TGTGCCAGCACCACCTGGGGGGGGAAAGTCTACGAGCAGTACTTC.

This clone has a single count. The chain employs TRBV6-6 and TRBJ2-7; D not certain. The ends were cut back, 6 bases at V and 3 bases at J, with 12 bases in the middle. The germline V gene has CDR1 MNHNY and CDR2 SVGAGI (reference sequence). The CDR3 runs to 13 residues. CDR3 DNA sequence: TGTGCCAGCAGGCAAGAGACATACTACGAGCAGTACTTC. Translation gives CASRQETYYEQYF.

The genes are TRBV6-5 and TRBJ1-4; possibly TRBD1 for D (5 bases). Germline V gene sequence: CDR1 MNHEY, CDR2 SVGAGI. The CDR3 totals 13 residues. The V end was cut by 6 bases, the J end by 4 bases, with 9 bases between. The CDR3 protein is CASRNQGNEKLFF. In DNA, the CDR3 is TGTGCCAGCAGGAATCAGGGTAATGAAAAACTGTTTTTT.

The genes are TRBV11-2 and TRBJ2-7; 9 bases match TRBD2. Unmatched junction bases numbered 23, after V lost 7 bases and J lost 7 bases. Germline values: CDR1 SGHAT, CDR2 FQNNGV. The CDR3 totals 18 residues. The CDR3 here is CASTPSWGALAGVREQYF. In DNA, the CDR3 is TGTGCCAGCACCCCCTCCTGGGGCGCGTTAGCGGGAGTGAGAGAGCAGTACTTC.

Worth noting for this clone: One end of the junction fails to match germline, which may point to a read error. The same CDR3 can be traced to other DNA sequences in this sample. The rearrangement joins TRBV5-6 to TRBJ1-1; the D is unclear. The CDR3 contains 14 residues. Germline-derived CDR1 and CDR2 are SGHDT and YYEEEE. The CDR3: CASSETGGNTEAFF. For the CDR3, the DNA is TGTGCCAGCAGCGAGACGGGAGGGAACACTGAGGCTTTCTTT.

The genes are TRBV5-6 and TRBJ1-1; no reliable D call. The CDR3 has 13 residues. Germline V lookup: CDR1 SGHDT, CDR2 YYEEEE. V shed 4 bases and J shed 11 bases, with 18 bases lying between them. CDR3 nucleotide sequence: TGTGCCAGCAGCGGATACGGGATCGAAGGGGCTTTCTTT. Translated, it gives CASSGYGIEGAFF. The full variable domain, its missing parts supplied by reference TRBV5-6 and TRBJ1-1, is DAGVTQSPTHLIKTRGQQVTLRCSPKSGHDTVSWYQQALGQGPQFIFQYYEEEERQRGNFPDRFSGHQFPNYSSELNVNALLLGDSALYLCASSGYGIEGAFFGQGTRLTVV.

CDR3 DNA: TGTGCCAGCAGCTTAGCCGGGACTACCTCCTACGAGCAGTACTTC. Encoded protein: CASSLAGTTSYEQYF. The V and J genes are TRBV7-2 and TRBJ2-7; 7 bases are a match to TRBD2. The J segment lost 0 bases and the V segment lost 0 bases, leaving 2 bases of the junction unmatched. Germline CDR1 SGHTA, CDR2 FQGNSA. CDR3 length equals 15 residues.

J is TRBJ1-2 and V is TRBV28; TRBD1 matches 7 bases. Germline assignment: CDR1 MDHEN and CDR2 SYDVKM. The V and J ends lost 3 bases and 7 bases, in that order; junction bases with no gene match: 8. CDR3 length: 14 residues. CDR3 residues: CASSFDRVVGGYTF. The CDR3 coding sequence is TGTGCCAGCAGTTTTGACAGGGTGGTGGGTGGCTACACCTTC.